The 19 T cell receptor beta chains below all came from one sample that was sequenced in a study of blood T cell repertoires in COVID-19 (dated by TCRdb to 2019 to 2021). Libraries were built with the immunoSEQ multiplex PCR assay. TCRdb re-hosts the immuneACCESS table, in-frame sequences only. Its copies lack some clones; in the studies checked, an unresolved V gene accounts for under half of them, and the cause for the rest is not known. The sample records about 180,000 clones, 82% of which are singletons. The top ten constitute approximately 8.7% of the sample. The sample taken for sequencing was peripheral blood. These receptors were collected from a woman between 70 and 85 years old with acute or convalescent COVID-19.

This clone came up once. The DNA for the CDR3 is TGTGCCAGCAGCTTACAGGACAATCAGCCCCAGCATTTT. Translated, it gives CASSLQDNQPQHF. The J gene is TRBJ1-5, the V gene TRBV13; D gene ambiguous. Trimming took 2 bases from V and 3 from J, leaving 5 bases between them. Germline CDR1 is PRHDT and CDR2 is FYEKMQ (reference sequence). The CDR3 is 13 amino acids.

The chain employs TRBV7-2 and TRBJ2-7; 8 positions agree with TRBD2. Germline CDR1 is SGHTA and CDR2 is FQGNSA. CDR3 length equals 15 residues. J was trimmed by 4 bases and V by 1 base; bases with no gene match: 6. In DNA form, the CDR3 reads TGTGCCAGCAGCTTAGACCCGGGAGGGTATTACGAGCAGTACTTC. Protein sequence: CASSLDPGGYYEQYF.

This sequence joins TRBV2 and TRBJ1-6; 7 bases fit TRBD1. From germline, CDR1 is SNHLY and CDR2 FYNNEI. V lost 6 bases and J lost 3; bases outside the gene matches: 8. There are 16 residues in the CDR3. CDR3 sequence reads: CASRVPQGGYNSPLHF. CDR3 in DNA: TGTGCCAGCAGAGTCCCGCAGGGGGGCTATAATTCACCCCTCCACTTT.

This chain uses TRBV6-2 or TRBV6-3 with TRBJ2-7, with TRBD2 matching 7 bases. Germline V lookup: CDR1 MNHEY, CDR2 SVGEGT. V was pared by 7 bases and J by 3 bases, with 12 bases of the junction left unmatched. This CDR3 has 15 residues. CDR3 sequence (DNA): TGTGCCAGCACCCCGGGGAATCCTAGCGGCTACGAGCAGTACTTC. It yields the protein CASTPGNPSGYEQYF.

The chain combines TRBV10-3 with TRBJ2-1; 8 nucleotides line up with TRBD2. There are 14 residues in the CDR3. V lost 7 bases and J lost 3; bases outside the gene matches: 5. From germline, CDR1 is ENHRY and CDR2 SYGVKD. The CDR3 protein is CAIKSSGDYNEQFF. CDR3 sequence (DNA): TGTGCCATCAAGAGTAGCGGGGACTACAATGAGCAGTTCTTC.

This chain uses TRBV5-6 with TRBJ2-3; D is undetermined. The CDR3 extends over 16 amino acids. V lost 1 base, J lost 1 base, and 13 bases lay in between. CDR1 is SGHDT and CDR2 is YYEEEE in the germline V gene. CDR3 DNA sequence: TGTGCCAGCAGCTTGTATGACATGCTTCGCACAGATACGCAGTATTTT. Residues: CASSLYDMLRTDTQYF.

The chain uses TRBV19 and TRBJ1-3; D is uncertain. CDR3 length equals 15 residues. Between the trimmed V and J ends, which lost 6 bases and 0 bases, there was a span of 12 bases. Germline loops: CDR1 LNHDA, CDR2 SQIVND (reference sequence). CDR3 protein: CASSMTPDSGNTIYF. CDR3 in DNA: TGTGCCAGTAGCATGACACCAGACTCTGGAAACACCATATATTTT.

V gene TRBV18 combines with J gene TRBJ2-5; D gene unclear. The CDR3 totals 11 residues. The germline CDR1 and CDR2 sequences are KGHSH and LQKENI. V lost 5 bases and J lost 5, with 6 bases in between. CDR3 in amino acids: CASSSLETQYF. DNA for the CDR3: TGTGCCAGCTCATCTCTGGAGACCCAGTACTTC.

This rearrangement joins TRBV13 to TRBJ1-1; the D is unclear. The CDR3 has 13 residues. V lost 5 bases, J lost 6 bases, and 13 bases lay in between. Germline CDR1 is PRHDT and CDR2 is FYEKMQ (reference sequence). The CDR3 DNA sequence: TGTGCCAGCAGCCTCCGGGATGGTCCTGAAGCTTTCTTT. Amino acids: CASSLRDGPEAFF.

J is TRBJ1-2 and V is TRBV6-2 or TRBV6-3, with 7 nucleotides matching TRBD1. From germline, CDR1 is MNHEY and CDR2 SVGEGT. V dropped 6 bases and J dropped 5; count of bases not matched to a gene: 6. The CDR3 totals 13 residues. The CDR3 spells CASSPGTDYGYTF. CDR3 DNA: TGTGCCAGCAGCCCCGGGACAGATTATGGCTACACCTTC.

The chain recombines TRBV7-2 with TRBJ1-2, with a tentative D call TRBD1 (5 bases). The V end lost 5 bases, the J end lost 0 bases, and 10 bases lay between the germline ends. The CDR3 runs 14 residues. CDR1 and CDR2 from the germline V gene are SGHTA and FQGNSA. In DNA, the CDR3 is TGTGCCAGCAGCCAAATGACAGCTAACTATGGCTACACCTTC. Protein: CASSQMTANYGYTF.

As DNA, the CDR3 is TGCGCCAGCAGCCAAGATATTGGTCAGGGGGCAGAGACCCAGTACTTC. Its translation: CASSQDIGQGAETQYF. This chain uses TRBV4-3 with TRBJ2-5, with TRBD1 matching over 8 bases. The V segment lost 0 bases and the J segment 4 bases; nucleotides outside the gene matches: 7. The CDR3 extends over 16 amino acids. Germline CDR1 reads LGHNA; CDR2 reads YSLEER.

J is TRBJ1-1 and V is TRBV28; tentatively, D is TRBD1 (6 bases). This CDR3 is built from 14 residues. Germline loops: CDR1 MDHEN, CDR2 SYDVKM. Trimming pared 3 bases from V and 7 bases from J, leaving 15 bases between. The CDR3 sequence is CASSFRGALGEAFF. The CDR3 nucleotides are TGTGCCAGCAGTTTTCGGGGGGCGCTAGGTGAAGCTTTCTTT.

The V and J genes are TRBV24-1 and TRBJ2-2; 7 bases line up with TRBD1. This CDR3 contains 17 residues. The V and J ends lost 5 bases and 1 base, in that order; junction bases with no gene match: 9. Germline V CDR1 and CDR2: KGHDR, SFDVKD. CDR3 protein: CATSATSYRGNTGELFF. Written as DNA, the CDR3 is TGTGCCACCAGTGCGACGAGTTACAGGGGGAACACCGGGGAGCTGTTTTTT.

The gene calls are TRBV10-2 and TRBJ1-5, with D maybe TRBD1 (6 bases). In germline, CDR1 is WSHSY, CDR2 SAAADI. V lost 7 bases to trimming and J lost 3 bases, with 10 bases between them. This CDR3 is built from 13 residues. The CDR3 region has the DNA TGCGCCAGCACGAACAGGGTCAATCAGCCCCAGCATTTT. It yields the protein CASTNRVNQPQHF.

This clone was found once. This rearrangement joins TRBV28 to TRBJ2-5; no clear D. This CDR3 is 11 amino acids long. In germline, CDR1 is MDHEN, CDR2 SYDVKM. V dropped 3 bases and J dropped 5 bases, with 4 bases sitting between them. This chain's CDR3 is CASSFVETQYF. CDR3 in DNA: TGTGCCAGCAGTTTCGTTGAGACCCAGTACTTC.

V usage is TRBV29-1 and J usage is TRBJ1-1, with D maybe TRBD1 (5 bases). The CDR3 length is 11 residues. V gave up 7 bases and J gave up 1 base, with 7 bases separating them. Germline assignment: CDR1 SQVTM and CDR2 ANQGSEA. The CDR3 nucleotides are TGCAGCGGGAGGGGGAACACTGAAGCTTTCTTT. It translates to CSGRGNTEAFF.

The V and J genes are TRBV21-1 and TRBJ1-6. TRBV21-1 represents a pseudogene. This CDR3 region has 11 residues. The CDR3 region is CASIGYSPLHF. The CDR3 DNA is TGTGCCAGCATCGGGTATTCACCCCTCCACTTT.

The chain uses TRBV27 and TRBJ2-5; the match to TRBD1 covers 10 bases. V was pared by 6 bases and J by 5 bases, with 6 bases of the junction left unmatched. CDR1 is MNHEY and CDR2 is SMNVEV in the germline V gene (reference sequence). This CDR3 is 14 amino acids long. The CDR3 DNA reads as TGTGCCAGCAGCTCCGACAGGGGGCTGGAGACCCAGTACTTC. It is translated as CASSSDRGLETQYF.